The entry below gives a single TCR beta chain sequence along with its context. Assay used: immunoSEQ multiplex PCR; TCRdb lists only in-frame clones, some missing. The repertoire table contains under 200,000 clones. Germline V gene lookup returns CDR1 SGHTA and CDR2 FQGNSA. Deletions cut 4 bases from V and 4 bases from J, with 26 bases between. This CDR3 has 19 amino acids. This entry is derived from a study of control samples from healthy donors and cancer patients. Material: blood. The chain recombines TRBV7-2 with TRBJ2-1, with D possibly matching TRBD2 (7 bases). This clonotype originated in a woman aged 25 to 39 in good health. In DNA form, the CDR3 reads TGTGCCAGCAGCTCACCACTGAAAGGGGGGACTACTACATACAATGAGCAGTTCTTC. Protein: CASSSPLKGGTTTYNEQFF.